Following are 5 T cell receptor beta chains from one sample sequenced in a study of blood T cells in healthy people across ages. Through a sample-barcoded 5' primer and a J-beta primer mix, a second PCR was run for about 6 to 12 cycles. TCRdb reprocessed the 5' RACE reads via MiXCR and lists one record per CDR3 protein. The table shows roughly 570,000 distinct CDR3 sequences, with about 25% occurring only once. The sample was blood. These receptors were taken from a woman aged 70-85 years in good health.

This clonotype was counted only a few times. At one end the junction does not follow the germline gene, possibly because of a read error. The chain recombines TRBV7-7 with TRBJ2-1; 12 nucleotides agree with TRBD2. In germline, CDR1 is SSHAT, CDR2 FNYEAQ (reference sequence). The CDR3 covers 14 residues. The CDR3: CASSLGLAGGEQFF. CDR3 sequence (DNA): TGTGCTAGCAGCTTGGGACTAGCGGGCGGTGAGCAGTTCTTC.

The chain links TRBV2 to TRBJ2-1; no firm D call. There are 14 residues in the CDR3. V was clipped by 5 bases and J by 5 bases, with 13 bases between them. The germline V gene encodes CDR1 SNHLY and CDR2 FYNNEI. The CDR3 region is CASSLDGLHNEQFF. The CDR3 DNA is TGTGCCAGCAGTTTGGACGGCCTCCACAATGAGCAGTTCTTC.

This clonotype was found a few times. The chain uses TRBV20-1 and TRBJ2-1; D may be TRBD1 (5 bases). The CDR3 is 13 amino acids. Looked up from germline, CDR1 is DFQATT and CDR2 is SNEGSKA (reference sequence). V lost 6 bases to trimming and J lost 3 bases, with 12 bases between them. Written as DNA, the CDR3 is TGCAGTGCCGTCAGGGCCAACTACAATGAGCAGTTCTTC. Translation gives CSAVRANYNEQFF.

This sequence joins TRBV27 and TRBJ1-2; D gene ambiguous. Between the trimmed V and J ends, which lost 0 bases and 5 bases, there was a span of 10 bases. The CDR3 runs to 14 residues. Germline CDR1 MNHEY, CDR2 SMNVEV (reference sequence). CDR3 amino acids: CASSLSGGKYGYTF. CDR3 coding DNA: TGTGCCAGCAGTTTATCGGGAGGGAAGTATGGCTACACCTTC.

The rearrangement uses TRBV6-5 and TRBJ2-3; no firm D call. CDR3 length: 12 amino acids. Germline V CDR1 and CDR2: MNHEY, SVGAGI. The ends were cut back, 7 bases at V and 0 bases at J, with 5 bases in the middle. The CDR3 here is CASKASTDTQYF. The CDR3 bases are TGTGCCAGCAAGGCCAGCACAGATACGCAGTATTTT.